Shown below are 9 T cell receptor beta chains from a single sample sequenced in a study of technical replicates of blood from a handful of donors. Repertoires were generated with immunoSEQ multiplex PCR, while TCRdb's copy carries only in-frame clones and drops some. The sample carries more than 75,000 clones, 94% recorded once. The sample consisted of T cells isolated from PBMCs. The receptors shown here come from a human donor in good health.

This clone was seen only once. This rearrangement joins TRBV5-1 to TRBJ2-5, with 7 bases fitting TRBD1. CDR3 size: 13 residues. Per germline, CDR1 SGHRS and CDR2 YFSETQ. Trimming removed 4 bases from V and 3 bases from J; junction bases left unmatched: 3. CDR3 residues: CASSRDSKETQYF. In nucleotides, the CDR3 is TGCGCCAGCAGCAGGGACAGTAAAGAGACCCAGTACTTC.

The V and J genes are TRBV28 and TRBJ1-2; TRBD1 might be the D (6 bases). V was trimmed by 10 bases and J by 0 bases, leaving 24 bases between them. The germline gives CDR1 MDHEN, CDR2 SYDVKM. This CDR3 has 17 amino acids. The chain's CDR3 is CAIQRHGLRTANYGYTF. CDR3 nucleotide sequence: TGTGCCATCCAGCGGCACGGCCTGCGGACAGCTAACTATGGCTACACCTTC.

This sequence joins TRBV6-5 and TRBJ1-1, with unresolved D. Germline V gene data show CDR1 as MNHEY and CDR2 as SVGAGI. V was pared by 6 bases and J by 1 base, with 6 bases between. There are 12 residues in the CDR3. CDR3 sequence (DNA): TGTGCCAGCAGCCGCAGGAACACTGAAGCTTTCTTT. It codes for CASSRRNTEAFF.

In its sample, this clone was seen once. This rearrangement joins TRBV7-9 to TRBJ2-2; the D is unclear. Germline V gene lookup returns CDR1 SEHNR and CDR2 FQNEAQ (reference sequence). This CDR3 spans 17 amino acids. Trimming took 5 bases from V and 0 from J, leaving 16 bases between them. CDR3 protein: CASSPNLHVANTGELFF. CDR3 DNA: TGTGCCAGCAGCCCCAATTTACATGTGGCGAACACCGGGGAGCTGTTTTTT.

The V call is TRBV7-9, the J call TRBJ2-7, with TRBD1 identical over 9 bases. V lost 2 bases and J lost 5; bases outside the gene matches: 4. The CDR3 spans 14 residues. The germline CDR1 and CDR2 sequences are SEHNR and FQNEAQ (reference sequence). The CDR3 bases are TGTGCCAGCAGCTTATCACGGACAGGGGACGAGCAGTACTTC. Translation gives CASSLSRTGDEQYF.

The chain recombines TRBV9 with TRBJ2-3, with 7 positions matching TRBD2. Germline CDR1 reads SGDLS; CDR2 reads YYNGEE. V shed 0 bases and J 5 bases; nucleotides not matched to a gene: 12. The CDR3 spans 17 residues. CDR3 sequence reads: CASSVEPARESLDTQYF. Written as DNA, the CDR3 is TGTGCCAGCAGCGTAGAACCAGCGCGGGAGTCGTTAGATACGCAGTATTTT.

V usage is TRBV7-9 and J usage is TRBJ1-1; 9 bases match TRBD1. Germline V lookup: CDR1 SEHNR, CDR2 FQNEAQ (reference sequence). This CDR3 has 14 amino acids. Trimming removed 2 bases from V and 10 bases from J; junction bases left unmatched: 8. Here the CDR3 reads CASSLSGTGGTAFF. The CDR3 coding sequence is TGTGCCAGCAGCTTAAGCGGAACAGGGGGCACAGCTTTCTTT.

This chain uses TRBV6-5 with TRBJ1-3; a possible D gene is TRBD1 (6 bases). CDR1 MNHEY and CDR2 SVGAGI come from the germline V gene. Trimming removed 6 bases at V and 4 bases at J, with 13 bases between. The CDR3 sequence is 14 residues long. CDR3 amino acids: CASRMDREGNTIYF. CDR3 DNA sequence: TGTGCCAGCAGGATGGACAGAGAAGGAAACACCATATATTTT.

The chain is built from TRBV7-8 and TRBJ2-1, with D possibly TRBD1 on 6 matching bases. Germline-derived CDR1 and CDR2 are SGHVS and FQNEAQ. The V end lost 4 bases, the J end lost 12 bases, and 19 bases lay between the germline ends. CDR3 length equals 14 residues. CDR3 coding DNA: TGTGCCAGCAGCTCCTATAACAGGGTGTTTGTGCAGTTCTTC. Translation gives CASSSYNRVFVQFF.